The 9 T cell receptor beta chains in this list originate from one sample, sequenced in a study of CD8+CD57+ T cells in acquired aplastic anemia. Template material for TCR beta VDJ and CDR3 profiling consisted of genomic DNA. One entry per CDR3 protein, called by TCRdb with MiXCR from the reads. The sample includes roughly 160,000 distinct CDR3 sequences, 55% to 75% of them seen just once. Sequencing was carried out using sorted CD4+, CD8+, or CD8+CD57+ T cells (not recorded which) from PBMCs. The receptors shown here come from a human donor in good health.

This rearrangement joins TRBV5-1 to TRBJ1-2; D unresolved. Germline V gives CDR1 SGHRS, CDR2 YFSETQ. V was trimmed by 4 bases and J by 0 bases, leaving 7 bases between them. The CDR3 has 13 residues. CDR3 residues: CASSEGTNYGYTF. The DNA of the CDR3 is TGCGCCAGCAGCGAGGGAACTAACTATGGCTACACCTTC.

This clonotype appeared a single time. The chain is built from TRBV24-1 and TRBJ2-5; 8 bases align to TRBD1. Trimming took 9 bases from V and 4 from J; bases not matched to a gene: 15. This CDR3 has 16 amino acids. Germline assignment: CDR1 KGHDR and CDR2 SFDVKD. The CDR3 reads CATGVKSGQGGETQYF. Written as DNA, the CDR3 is TGTGCCACCGGTGTGAAGTCCGGACAGGGAGGAGAGACCCAGTACTTC.

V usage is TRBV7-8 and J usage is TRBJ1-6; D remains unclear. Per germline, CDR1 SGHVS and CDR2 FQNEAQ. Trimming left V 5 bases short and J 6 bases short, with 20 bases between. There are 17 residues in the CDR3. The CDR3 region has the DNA TGTGCCAGCAGCCATTCACCTTTTCGGGTCCTTAATTCACCCCTCCACTTT. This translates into CASSHSPFRVLNSPLHF.

DNA for the CDR3: TGTGCCACCACTGACAGGGGTAATGAGCAGTTCTTC. This encodes CATTDRGNEQFF. V and J are TRBV24-1 and TRBJ2-1; 8 bases fit TRBD1. Germline CDR1 is KGHDR and CDR2 is SFDVKD. The CDR3 spans 12 residues. V trimming: 8 bases; J trimming: 7 bases; junction bases outside the gene matches: 3.

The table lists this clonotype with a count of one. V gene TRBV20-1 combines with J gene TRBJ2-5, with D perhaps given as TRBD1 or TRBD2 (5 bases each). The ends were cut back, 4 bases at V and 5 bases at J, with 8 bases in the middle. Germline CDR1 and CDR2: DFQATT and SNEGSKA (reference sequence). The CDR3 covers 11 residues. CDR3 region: CSATEGETQYF. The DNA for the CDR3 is TGCAGTGCTACCGAGGGGGAGACCCAGTACTTC.

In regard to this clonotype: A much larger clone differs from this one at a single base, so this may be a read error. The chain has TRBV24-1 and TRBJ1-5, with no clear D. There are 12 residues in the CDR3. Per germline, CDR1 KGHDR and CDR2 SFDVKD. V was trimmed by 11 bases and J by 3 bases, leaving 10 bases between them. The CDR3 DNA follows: TGTGCCAGCGGCTCGGACAATCAGCCCCAGCATTTT. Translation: CASGSDNQPQHF.

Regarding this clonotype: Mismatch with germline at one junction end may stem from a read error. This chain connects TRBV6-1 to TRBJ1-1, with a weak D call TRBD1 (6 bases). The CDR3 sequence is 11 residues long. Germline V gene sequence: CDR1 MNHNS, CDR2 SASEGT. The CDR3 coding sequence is TGTGCCAGCAGGACCCCGGCAGGGGAAGGGTTT. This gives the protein CASRTPAGEGF.

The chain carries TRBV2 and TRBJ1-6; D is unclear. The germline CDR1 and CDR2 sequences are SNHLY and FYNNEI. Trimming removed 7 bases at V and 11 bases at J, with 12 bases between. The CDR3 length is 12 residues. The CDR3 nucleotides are TGTGCCAGCAATCGAGCGGGAGCACCCCTCCACTTT. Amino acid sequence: CASNRAGAPLHF. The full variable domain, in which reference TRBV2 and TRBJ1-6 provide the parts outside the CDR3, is EPEVTQTPSHQVTQMGQEVILRCVPISNHLYFYWYRQILGQKVEFLVSFYNNEISEKSEIFDDQFSVERPDGSNFTLKIRSTKLEDSAMYFCASNRAGAPLHFGNGTRLTVT.

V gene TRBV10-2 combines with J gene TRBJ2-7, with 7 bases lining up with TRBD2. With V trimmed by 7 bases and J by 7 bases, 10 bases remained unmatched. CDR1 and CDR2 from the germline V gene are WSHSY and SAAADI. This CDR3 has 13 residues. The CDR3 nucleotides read TGCGCCAGCACCAGAGACGGGGGAGGGGAGCAGTACTTC. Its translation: CASTRDGGGEQYF.